This T cell receptor beta chain is from a study of blood T cell repertoires in COVID-19. Whole-study context: PBMCs, B-cell-depleted T cells, or T cells provided the cDNA or gDNA that made up the material.

In the authors' methods: Estimation of nucleated cell counts relied on the amplification of reference gene primers. Data came from immunoSEQ multiplex PCR; TCRdb stores just in-frame clones and leaves some out. V and J calls and clone size are as listed in that table; D and trimming were resolved from the DNA. The data show around 300,000 clones, roughly 80% seen once. V was trimmed by 10 bases and J by 2 bases, leaving 14 bases between them. CDR1 and CDR2 from the germline V gene are SGHVS and FQNEAQ. The CDR3 covers 14 residues. The sample comprised peripheral blood. The source of this sequence is a woman aged 50 to 65 with active or convalescent COVID-19. The V gene is TRBV7-8, the J gene TRBJ2-2; a possible D gene is TRBD2 (6 bases). Here the CDR3 reads CATGGSGNTGELFF. The CDR3 nucleotides read TGTGCCACTGGGGGGAGCGGTAACACCGGGGAGCTGTTTTTT.